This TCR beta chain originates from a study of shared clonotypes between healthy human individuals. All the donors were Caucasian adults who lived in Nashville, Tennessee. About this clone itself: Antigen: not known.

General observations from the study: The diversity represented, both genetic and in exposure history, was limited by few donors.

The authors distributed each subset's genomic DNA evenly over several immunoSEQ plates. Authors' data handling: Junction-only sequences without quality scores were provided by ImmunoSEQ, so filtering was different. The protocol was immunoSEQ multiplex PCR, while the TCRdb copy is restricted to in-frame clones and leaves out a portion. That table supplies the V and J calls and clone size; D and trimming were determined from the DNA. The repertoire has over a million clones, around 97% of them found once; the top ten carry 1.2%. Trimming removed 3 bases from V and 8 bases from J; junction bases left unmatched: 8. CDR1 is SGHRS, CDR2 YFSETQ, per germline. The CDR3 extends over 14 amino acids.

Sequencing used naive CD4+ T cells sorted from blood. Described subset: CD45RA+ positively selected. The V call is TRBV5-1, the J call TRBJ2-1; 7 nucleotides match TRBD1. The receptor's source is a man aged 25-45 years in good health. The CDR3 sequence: CASSSDDRVDEQFF. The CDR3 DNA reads TGCGCCAGCAGCTCGGACGACAGGGTCGATGAGCAGTTCTTC.